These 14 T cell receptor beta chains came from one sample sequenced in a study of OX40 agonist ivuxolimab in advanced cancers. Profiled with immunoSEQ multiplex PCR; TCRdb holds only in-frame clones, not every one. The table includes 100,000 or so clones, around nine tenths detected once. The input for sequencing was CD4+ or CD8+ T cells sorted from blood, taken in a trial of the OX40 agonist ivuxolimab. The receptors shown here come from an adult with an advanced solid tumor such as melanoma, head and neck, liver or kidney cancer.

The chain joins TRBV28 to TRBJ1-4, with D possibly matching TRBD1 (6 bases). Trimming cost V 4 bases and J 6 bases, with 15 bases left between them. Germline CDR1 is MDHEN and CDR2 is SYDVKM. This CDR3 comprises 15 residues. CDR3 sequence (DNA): TGTGCCAGCAGTTCATATCAGGGGCGGGATGAAAAACTGTTTTTT. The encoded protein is CASSSYQGRDEKLFF. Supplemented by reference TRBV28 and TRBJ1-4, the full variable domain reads DVKVTQSSRYLVKRTGEKVFLECVQDMDHENMFWYRQDPGLGLRLIYFSYDVKMKEKGDIPEGYSVSREKKERFSLILESASTNQTSMYLCASSSYQGRDEKLFFGSGTQLSVL.

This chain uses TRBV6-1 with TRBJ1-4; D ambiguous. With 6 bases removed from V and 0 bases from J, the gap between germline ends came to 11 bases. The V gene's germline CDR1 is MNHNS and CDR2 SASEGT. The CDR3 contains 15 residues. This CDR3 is CASSTNRATNEKLFF. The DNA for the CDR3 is TGTGCCAGCAGCACAAACCGTGCAACTAATGAAAAACTGTTTTTT.

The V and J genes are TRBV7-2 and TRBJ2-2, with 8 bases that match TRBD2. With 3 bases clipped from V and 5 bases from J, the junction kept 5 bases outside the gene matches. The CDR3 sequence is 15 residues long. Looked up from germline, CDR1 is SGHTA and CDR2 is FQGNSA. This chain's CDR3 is CASSFSAGATGELFF. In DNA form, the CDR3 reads TGTGCCAGCAGCTTTTCAGCGGGAGCTACCGGGGAGCTGTTTTTT.

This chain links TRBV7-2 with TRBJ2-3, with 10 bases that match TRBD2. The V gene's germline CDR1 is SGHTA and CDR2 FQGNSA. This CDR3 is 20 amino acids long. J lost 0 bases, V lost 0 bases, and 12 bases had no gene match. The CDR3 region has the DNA TGTGCCAGCAGCTTAGCCGCGGGGCTAGCGGGAGCTCCTAGCACAGATACGCAGTATTTT. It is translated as CASSLAAGLAGAPSTDTQYF.

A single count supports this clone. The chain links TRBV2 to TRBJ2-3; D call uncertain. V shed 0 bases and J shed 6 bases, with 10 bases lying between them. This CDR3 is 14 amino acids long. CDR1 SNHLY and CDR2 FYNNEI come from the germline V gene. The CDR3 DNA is TGTGCCAGCAGTGAAGCGCGCGGAACTGATACGCAGTATTTT. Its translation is CASSEARGTDTQYF. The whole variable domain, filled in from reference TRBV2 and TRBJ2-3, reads EPEVTQTPSHQVTQMGQEVILRCVPISNHLYFYWYRQILGQKVEFLVSFYNNEISEKSEIFDDQFSVERPDGSNFTLKIRSTKLEDSAMYFCASSEARGTDTQYFGPGTRLTVL.

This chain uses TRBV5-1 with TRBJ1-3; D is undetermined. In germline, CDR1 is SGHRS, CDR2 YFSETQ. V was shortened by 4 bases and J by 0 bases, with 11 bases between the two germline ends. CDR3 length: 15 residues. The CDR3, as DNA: TGCGCCAGCAGCACTGCAGGCGACTCTGGAAACACCATATATTTT. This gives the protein CASSTAGDSGNTIYF.

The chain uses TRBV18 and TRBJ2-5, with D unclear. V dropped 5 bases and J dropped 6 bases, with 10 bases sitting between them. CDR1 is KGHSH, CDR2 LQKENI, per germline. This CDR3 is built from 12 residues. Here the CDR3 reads CASSSDVKTQYF. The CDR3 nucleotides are TGTGCCAGCTCATCAGACGTCAAGACCCAGTACTTC. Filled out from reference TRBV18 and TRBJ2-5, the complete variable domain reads NAGVMQNPRHLVRRRGQEARLRCSPMKGHSHVYWYRQLPEEGLKFMVYLQKENIIDESGMPKERFSAEFPKEGPSILRIQQVVRGDSAAYFCASSSDVKTQYFGPGTRLLVL.

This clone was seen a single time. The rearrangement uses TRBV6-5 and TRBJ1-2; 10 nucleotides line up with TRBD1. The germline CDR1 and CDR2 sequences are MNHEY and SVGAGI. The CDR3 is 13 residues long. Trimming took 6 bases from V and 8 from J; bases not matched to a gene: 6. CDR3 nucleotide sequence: TGTGCCAGCAGCCGAGGGACAGGGGAAGGCTACACCTTC. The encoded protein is CASSRGTGEGYTF.

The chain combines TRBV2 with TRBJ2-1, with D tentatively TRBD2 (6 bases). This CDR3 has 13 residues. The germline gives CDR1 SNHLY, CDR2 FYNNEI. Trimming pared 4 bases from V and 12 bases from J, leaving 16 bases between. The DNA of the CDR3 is TGTGCCAGCAGTGCGGGACTCCCTCCGAGGCAGTTCTTC. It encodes CASSAGLPPRQFF. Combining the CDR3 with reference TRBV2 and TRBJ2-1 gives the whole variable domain EPEVTQTPSHQVTQMGQEVILRCVPISNHLYFYWYRQILGQKVEFLVSFYNNEISEKSEIFDDQFSVERPDGSNFTLKIRSTKLEDSAMYFCASSAGLPPRQFFGPGTRLTVL.

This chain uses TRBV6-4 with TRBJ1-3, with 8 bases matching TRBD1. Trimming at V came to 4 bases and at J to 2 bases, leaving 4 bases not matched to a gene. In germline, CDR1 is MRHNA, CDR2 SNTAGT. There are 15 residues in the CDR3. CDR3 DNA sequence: TGTGCCAGCAGTGCAGACAGGGGTCCTGGAAACACCATATATTTT. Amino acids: CASSADRGPGNTIYF.

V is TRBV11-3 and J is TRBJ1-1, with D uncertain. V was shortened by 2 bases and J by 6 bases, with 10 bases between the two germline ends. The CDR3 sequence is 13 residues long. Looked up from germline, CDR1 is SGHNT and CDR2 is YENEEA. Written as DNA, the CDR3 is TGTGCCAGCAGCTTATTGGCGGTCTCTGAAGCTTTCTTT. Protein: CASSLLAVSEAFF.

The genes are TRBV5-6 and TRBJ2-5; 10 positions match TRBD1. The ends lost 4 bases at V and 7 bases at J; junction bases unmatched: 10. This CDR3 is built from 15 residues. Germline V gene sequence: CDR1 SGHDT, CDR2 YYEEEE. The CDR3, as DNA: TGTGCCAGCAGCCTCGGACAGGGGGGGGCTGGGACCCAGTACTTC. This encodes CASSLGQGGAGTQYF.

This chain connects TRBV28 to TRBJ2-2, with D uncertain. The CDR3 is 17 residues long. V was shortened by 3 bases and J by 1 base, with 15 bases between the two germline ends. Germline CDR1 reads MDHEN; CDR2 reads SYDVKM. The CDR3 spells CASSLFGTPKNTGELFF. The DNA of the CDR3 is TGTGCCAGCAGTTTGTTTGGCACCCCAAAGAACACCGGGGAGCTGTTTTTT.

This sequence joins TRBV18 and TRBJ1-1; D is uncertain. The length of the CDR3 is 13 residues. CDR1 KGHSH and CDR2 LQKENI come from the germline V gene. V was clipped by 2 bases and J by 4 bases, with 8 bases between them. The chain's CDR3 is CASSPGPATEAFF. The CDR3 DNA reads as TGTGCCAGCTCACCAGGACCAGCCACTGAAGCTTTCTTT.